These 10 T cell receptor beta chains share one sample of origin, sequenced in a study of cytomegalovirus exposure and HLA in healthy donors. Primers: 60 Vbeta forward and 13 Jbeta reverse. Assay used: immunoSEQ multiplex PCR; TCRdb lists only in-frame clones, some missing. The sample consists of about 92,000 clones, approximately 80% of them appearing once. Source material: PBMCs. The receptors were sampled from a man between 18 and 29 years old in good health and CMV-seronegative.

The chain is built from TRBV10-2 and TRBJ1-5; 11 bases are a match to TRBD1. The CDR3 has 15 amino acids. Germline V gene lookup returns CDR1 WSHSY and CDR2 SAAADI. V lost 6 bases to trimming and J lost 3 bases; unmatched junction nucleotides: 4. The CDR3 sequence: CASSRDRGFNQPQHF. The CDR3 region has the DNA TGCGCCAGCAGCAGGGACAGGGGGTTCAATCAGCCCCAGCATTTT.

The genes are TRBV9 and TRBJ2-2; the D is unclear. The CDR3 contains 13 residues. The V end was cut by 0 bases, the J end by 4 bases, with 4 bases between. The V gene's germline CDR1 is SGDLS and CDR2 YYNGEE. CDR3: CASSVGATGELFF. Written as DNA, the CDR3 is TGTGCCAGCAGCGTAGGGGCCACCGGGGAGCTGTTTTTT.

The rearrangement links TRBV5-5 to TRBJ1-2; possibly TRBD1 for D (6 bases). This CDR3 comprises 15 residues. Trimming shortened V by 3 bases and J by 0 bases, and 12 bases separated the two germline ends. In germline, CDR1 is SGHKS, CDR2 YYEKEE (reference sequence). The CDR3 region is CASSSAGTPNYGYTF. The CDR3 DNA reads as TGTGCCAGCAGCTCCGCCGGGACACCTAACTATGGCTACACCTTC.

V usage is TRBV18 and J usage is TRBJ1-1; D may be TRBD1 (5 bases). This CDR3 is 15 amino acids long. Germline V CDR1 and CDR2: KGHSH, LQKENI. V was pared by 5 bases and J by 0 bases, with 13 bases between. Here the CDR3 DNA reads TGTGCCAGCTCATCTTCGACAGCGATGAACACTGAAGCTTTCTTT. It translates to CASSSSTAMNTEAFF.

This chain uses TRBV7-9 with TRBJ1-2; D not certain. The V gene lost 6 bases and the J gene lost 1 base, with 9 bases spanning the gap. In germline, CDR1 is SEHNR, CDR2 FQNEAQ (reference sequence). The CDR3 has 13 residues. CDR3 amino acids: CASRRGINYGYTF. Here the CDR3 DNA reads TGTGCCAGCAGGCGAGGGATTAACTATGGCTACACCTTC.

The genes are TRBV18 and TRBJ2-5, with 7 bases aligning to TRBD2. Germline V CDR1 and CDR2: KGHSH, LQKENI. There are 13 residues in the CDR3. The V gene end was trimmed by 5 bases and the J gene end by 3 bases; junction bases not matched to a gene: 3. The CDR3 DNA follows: TGTGCCAGCTCAACGGGGGGAAAAGAGACCCAGTACTTC. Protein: CASSTGGKETQYF.

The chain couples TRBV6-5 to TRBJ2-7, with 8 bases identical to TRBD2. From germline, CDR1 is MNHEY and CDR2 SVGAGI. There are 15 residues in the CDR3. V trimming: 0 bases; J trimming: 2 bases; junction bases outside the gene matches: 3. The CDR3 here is CASSYSILAAYEQYF. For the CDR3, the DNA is TGTGCCAGCAGTTACTCGATACTAGCGGCCTACGAGCAGTACTTC.

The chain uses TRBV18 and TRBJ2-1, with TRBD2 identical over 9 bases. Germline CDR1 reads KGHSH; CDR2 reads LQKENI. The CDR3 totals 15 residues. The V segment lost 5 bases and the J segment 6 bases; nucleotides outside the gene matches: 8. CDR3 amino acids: CASSDLAGFTNEQFF. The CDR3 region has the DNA TGTGCCAGCTCAGACCTAGCGGGGTTCACCAATGAGCAGTTCTTC.

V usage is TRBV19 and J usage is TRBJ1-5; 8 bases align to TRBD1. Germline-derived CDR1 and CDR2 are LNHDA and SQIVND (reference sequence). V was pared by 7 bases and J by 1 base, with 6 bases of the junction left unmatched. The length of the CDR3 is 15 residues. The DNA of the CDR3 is TGTGCCAGTACAGAGGACAGGGTGAGCAATCAGCCCCAGCATTTT. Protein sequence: CASTEDRVSNQPQHF.

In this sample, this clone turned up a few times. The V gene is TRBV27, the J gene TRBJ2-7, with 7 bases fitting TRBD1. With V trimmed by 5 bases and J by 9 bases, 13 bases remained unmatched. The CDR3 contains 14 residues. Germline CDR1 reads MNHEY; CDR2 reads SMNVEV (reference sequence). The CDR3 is CASSEDRRHSGQYF. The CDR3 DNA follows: TGTGCCAGCAGTGAGGACAGGCGGCACAGCGGGCAGTACTTC.